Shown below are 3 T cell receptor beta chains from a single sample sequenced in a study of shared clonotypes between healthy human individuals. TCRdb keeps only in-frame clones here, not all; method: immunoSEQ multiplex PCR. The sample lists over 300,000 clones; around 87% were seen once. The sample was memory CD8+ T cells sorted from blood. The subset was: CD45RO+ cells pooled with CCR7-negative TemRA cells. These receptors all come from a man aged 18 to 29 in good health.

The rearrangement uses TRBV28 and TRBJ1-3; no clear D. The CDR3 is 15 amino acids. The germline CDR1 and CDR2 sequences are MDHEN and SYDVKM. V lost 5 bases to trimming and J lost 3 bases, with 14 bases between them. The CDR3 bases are TGTGCCAGCAGTCCCTTAGGCGGCGGTGGAAACACCATATATTTT. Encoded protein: CASSPLGGGGNTIYF.

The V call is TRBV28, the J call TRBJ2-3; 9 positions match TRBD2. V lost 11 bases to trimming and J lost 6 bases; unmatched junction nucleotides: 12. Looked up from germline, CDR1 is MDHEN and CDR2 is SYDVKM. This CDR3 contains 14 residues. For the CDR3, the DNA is TGTGCCGTCTGGGCTAGCGGGGATTTGGATACGCAGTATTTT. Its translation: CAVWASGDLDTQYF.

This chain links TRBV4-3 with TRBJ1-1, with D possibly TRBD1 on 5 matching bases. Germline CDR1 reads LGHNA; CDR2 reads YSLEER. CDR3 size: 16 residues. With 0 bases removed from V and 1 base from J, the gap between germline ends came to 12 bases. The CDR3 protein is CASSQDRRGGNTEAFF. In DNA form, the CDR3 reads TGCGCCAGCAGCCAAGATAGAAGGGGCGGGAACACTGAAGCTTTCTTT.